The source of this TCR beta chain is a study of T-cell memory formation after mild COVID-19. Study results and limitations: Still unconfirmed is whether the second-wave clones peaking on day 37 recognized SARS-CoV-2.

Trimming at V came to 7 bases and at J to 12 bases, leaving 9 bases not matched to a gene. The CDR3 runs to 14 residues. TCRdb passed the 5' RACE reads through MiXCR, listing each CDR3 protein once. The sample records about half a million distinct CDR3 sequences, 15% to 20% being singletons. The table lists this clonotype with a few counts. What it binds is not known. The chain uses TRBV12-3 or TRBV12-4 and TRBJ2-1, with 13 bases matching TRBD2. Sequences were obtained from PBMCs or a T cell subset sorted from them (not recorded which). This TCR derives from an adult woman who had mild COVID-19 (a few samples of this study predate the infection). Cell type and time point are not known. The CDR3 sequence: CASTIGTSGIRQFF. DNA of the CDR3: TGTGCCAGCACAATCGGGACTAGCGGGATTCGGCAGTTCTTC.